The entry that follows covers one TCR beta chain sequence. The germline CDR1 and CDR2 sequences are GTSNPN and SVGIG (reference sequence). The V gene lost 1 base and the J gene lost 4 bases, with 5 bases spanning the gap. The CDR3 spans 12 residues. The treatment denotes: oral pan-JAK inhibitor, 5-10 mg twice daily. Once RNA had been extracted, it was reverse transcribed into cDNA to act as the sequencing template. Only in-frame clones appear in the TCRdb table, and some are missing; sequencing was by immunoSEQ multiplex PCR. The repertoire holds some 190,000 clones, with roughly 60% as singletons. The data belong to a study of CD8+ T cells in alopecia areata.

Here the sequenced sample was CD4+ T cells sorted from blood, taken at week 24, from a patient treated with tofacitinib. This receptor was taken from a human donor with alopecia areata. The chain is built from TRBV30 and TRBJ1-5; D is unclear. The CDR3 nucleotides are TGTGCCTGGAGTGGCCCTAATCAGCCCCAGCATTTT. Translation: CAWSGPNQPQHF.